This T cell receptor beta chain stems from a study of blood T cell repertoires in COVID-19. Original processing notes: Nucleated cell number was recorded as an estimate derived from reference gene primer amplification. Method: immunoSEQ multiplex PCR; TCRdb's copy keeps in-frame clones and lacks some. That table furnishes V, J and clone size, whereas the DNA furnished D and trimming. The table shows about 190,000 clones, with roughly 89% occurring only once. This clone was observed a few times. CDR1 is MNHEY, CDR2 SMNVEV, per germline (reference sequence). The junction had 5 bases not matched to a gene; V was cut back by 7 bases and J by 3 bases. This CDR3 region has 14 residues.

V and J are TRBV27 and TRBJ1-1; 10 nucleotides match TRBD1. Sequencing used PBMCs or T cells enriched from blood (not recorded which). This clonotype was sampled from a woman aged 25 to 39 who had been exposed to COVID-19. This chain's CDR3 is CASNRQGADTEAFF. For the CDR3, the DNA is TGTGCCAGCAATCGACAGGGGGCCGACACTGAAGCTTTCTTT.